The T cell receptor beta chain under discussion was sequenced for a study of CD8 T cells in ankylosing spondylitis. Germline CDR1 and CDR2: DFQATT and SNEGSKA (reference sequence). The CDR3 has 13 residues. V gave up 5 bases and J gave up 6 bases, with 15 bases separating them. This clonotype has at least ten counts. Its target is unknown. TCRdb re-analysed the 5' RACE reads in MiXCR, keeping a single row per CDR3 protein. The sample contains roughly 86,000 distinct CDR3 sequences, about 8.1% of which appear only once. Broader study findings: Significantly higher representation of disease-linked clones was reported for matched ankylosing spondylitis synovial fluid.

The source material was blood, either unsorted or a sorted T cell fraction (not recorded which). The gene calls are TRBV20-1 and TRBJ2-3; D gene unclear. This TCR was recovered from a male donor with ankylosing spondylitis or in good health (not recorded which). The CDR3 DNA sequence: TGCAGTGCTCCTTTGAAACCCCGGGATACGCAGTATTTT. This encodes CSAPLKPRDTQYF.